The 16 T cell receptor beta chains listed next were all sequenced from one sample in a study of blood T cell repertoires in COVID-19. Clones were sequenced by immunoSEQ multiplex PCR, and TCRdb holds only the in-frame ones, with some missing. The sample consists of over 250,000 clones, about 80% of them appearing once. The material sequenced was peripheral blood. The receptors were sampled from a woman aged 80 or over with acute or convalescent COVID-19.

The chain is built from TRBV7-3 and TRBJ1-2; possible D gene TRBD1, 5 bases. The CDR3 loop spans 14 amino acids. Trimming left V 6 bases short and J 9 bases short, with 20 bases between. CDR1 is SGHTA, CDR2 FQGTGA, per germline. The CDR3 loop is CASSPTGGAVSYTF. In nucleotides, the CDR3 is TGTGCCAGCAGTCCCACTGGTGGGGCTGTAAGCTACACCTTC.

The rearrangement links TRBV4-1 to TRBJ2-3, with 12 bases fitting TRBD1. This CDR3 region has 17 residues. CDR1 is MGHRA, CDR2 YSYEKL, per germline. V lost 0 bases and J lost 6; bases outside the gene matches: 7. DNA for the CDR3: TGCGCCAGCAGCCAAGAATTATCGGGACAGGGGGCGGATACGCAGTATTTT. It encodes CASSQELSGQGADTQYF.

The chain is built from TRBV6-5 and TRBJ2-1; a possible D gene is TRBD1 (5 bases). V was shortened by 6 bases and J by 4 bases, with 16 bases between the two germline ends. The CDR3 totals 15 residues. CDR1 and CDR2 from the germline V gene are MNHEY and SVGAGI. The CDR3 region is CASREDMGPYNEQFF. In DNA form, the CDR3 reads TGTGCCAGCAGAGAGGACATGGGGCCGTACAATGAGCAGTTCTTC.

This sequence joins TRBV28 and TRBJ2-5; D unresolved. The V gene lost 3 bases and the J gene lost 4 bases, with 6 bases spanning the gap. The germline V gene has CDR1 MDHEN and CDR2 SYDVKM. This CDR3 region has 12 residues. The DNA for the CDR3 is TGTGCCAGCAGTTTCTTGCGAGAGACCCAGTACTTC. It translates to CASSFLRETQYF. The full variable domain, its missing parts supplied by reference TRBV28 and TRBJ2-5, is DVKVTQSSRYLVKRTGEKVFLECVQDMDHENMFWYRQDPGLGLRLIYFSYDVKMKEKGDIPEGYSVSREKKERFSLILESASTNQTSMYLCASSFLRETQYFGPGTRLLVL.

The chain employs TRBV7-2 and TRBJ1-1; D unresolved. The CDR3 has 14 amino acids. CDR1 and CDR2 (germline): SGHTA, FQGNSA. Trimming cost V 4 bases and J 1 base, with 10 bases left between them. CDR3 bases: TGTGCCAGCAGCTCTCAACTTGGGAACACTGAAGCTTTCTTT. Translation gives CASSSQLGNTEAFF.

The chain carries TRBV11-2 and TRBJ1-6; D may be TRBD1 (5 bases). Trimming pared 1 base from V and 7 bases from J, leaving 11 bases between. CDR1 is SGHAT and CDR2 is FQNNGV in the germline V gene. This CDR3 is 15 amino acids long. The CDR3 here is CASSLVGASNSPLHF. The CDR3 nucleotides are TGTGCCAGCAGCTTAGTTGGGGCTTCCAATTCACCCCTCCACTTT.

This chain links TRBV6-1 with TRBJ1-5; D is undetermined. This CDR3 is built from 15 residues. Germline assignment: CDR1 MNHNS and CDR2 SASEGT. Between the trimmed V and J ends, which lost 0 bases and 9 bases, there was a span of 15 bases. The CDR3 here is CASSEALAGIGPQHF. CDR3 DNA sequence: TGTGCCAGCAGTGAAGCGCTCGCGGGGATTGGGCCCCAGCATTTT.

The CDR3 reads CASSQEIRVLTEAFF. In DNA form, the CDR3 reads TGCGCCAGCAGCCAAGAGATACGGGTACTCACTGAAGCTTTCTTT. The chain has TRBV4-1 and TRBJ1-1, with D unclear. The CDR3 is made up of 15 amino acids. Germline V CDR1 and CDR2: MGHRA, YSYEKL. Trimming cost V 0 bases and J 4 bases, with 12 bases left between them.

The V call is TRBV19, the J call TRBJ1-6, with a tentative D call TRBD1 (6 bases). Trimming removed 8 bases from V and 9 bases from J, with 17 bases in between. This CDR3 is 14 amino acids long. Germline CDR1 LNHDA, CDR2 SQIVND (reference sequence). CDR3 loop: CASATGTTGSPLHF. The CDR3 coding sequence is TGTGCCAGTGCGACCGGGACAACGGGTTCACCCCTCCACTTT.

J is TRBJ2-5 and V is TRBV19, with TRBD2 identical over 11 bases. The CDR3 totals 17 residues. The V gene's germline CDR1 is LNHDA and CDR2 SQIVND (reference sequence). The V segment lost 5 bases and the J segment 3 bases; nucleotides outside the gene matches: 11. This CDR3 reads CASSDGGLAGGKETQYF. The CDR3 region has the DNA TGTGCCAGTAGTGATGGTGGGCTAGCGGGGGGTAAAGAGACCCAGTACTTC.

This chain joins TRBV27 and TRBJ1-2, with 10 bases matching TRBD1. The CDR3 has 16 amino acids. Germline trimming cut 2 bases from V and 7 bases from J; bases unmatched to any gene: 10. CDR1 is MNHEY and CDR2 is SMNVEV in the germline V gene (reference sequence). CDR3 region: CASSLKQGQGEGGYTF. Here the CDR3 DNA reads TGTGCCAGCAGTTTAAAGCAAGGACAGGGGGAGGGTGGCTACACCTTC.

The sample holds a few counts of this clone. The rearrangement uses TRBV19 and TRBJ2-7; 10 nucleotides align to TRBD2. V lost 1 base, J lost 3 bases, and 3 bases stayed unmatched. Looked up from germline, CDR1 is LNHDA and CDR2 is SQIVND (reference sequence). The CDR3 totals 15 residues. The CDR3 DNA reads TGTGCCAGTAGTATAGCTTGGACTAGCGGCTACGAGCAGTACTTC. Translated, it gives CASSIAWTSGYEQYF.

The table lists this clone with a few counts. This sequence joins TRBV5-1 and TRBJ2-1; TRBD2 is a possible D gene (5 bases). This CDR3 is built from 15 residues. The germline gives CDR1 SGHRS, CDR2 YFSETQ. Trimming removed 3 bases from V and 7 bases from J, with 17 bases in between. The CDR3 loop is CASSSAGGHLNEQFF. The CDR3 DNA reads as TGCGCCAGCAGCTCAGCAGGAGGTCATCTGAATGAGCAGTTCTTC.

This clone was detected only a few times. The chain recombines TRBV19 with TRBJ2-3; 8 bases match TRBD2. Germline CDR1 LNHDA, CDR2 SQIVND (reference sequence). With 3 bases clipped from V and 3 bases from J, the junction kept 8 bases outside the gene matches. The CDR3 consists of 16 residues. The CDR3 DNA follows: TGTGCCAGTAGTATCCCGTTAGCGGGAACTACAGATACGCAGTATTTT. Amino acids: CASSIPLAGTTDTQYF.

V usage is TRBV19 and J usage is TRBJ1-5; no firm D call. Trimming pared 1 base from V and 4 bases from J, leaving 11 bases between. CDR1 is LNHDA and CDR2 is SQIVND in the germline V gene (reference sequence). There are 15 residues in the CDR3. CDR3: CASSIGAGLNQPQHF. CDR3 nucleotide sequence: TGTGCCAGTAGTATAGGGGCAGGACTGAATCAGCCCCAGCATTTT.

The genes are TRBV7-9 and TRBJ1-3; perhaps TRBD1 as D (5 bases). This CDR3 contains 16 residues. V was trimmed by 0 bases and J by 0 bases, leaving 9 bases between them. The germline CDR1 and CDR2 sequences are SEHNR and FQNEAQ (reference sequence). The CDR3 coding sequence is TGTGCCAGCAGCTTAGCGCAGGGTTTCTCTGGAAACACCATATATTTT. Translated, it gives CASSLAQGFSGNTIYF.